Described below is a single TCR beta chain sequence and its context. Its specificity is unknown. This sequence may be a read error, since a much larger clone differs from it by one base. The same CDR3 can be traced to other DNA sequences in this sample. This entry comes from a study of metastatic and nonmetastatic thyroid tumors. The overall study: Where malignant and benign thyroid patients were concerned, repertoires were compared across blood and tumor or nodule tissue. Whole-study findings and limits: It was reportedly found that TCR beta diversity was significantly higher in malignant thyroid tumors than in benign nodules, a difference seen in both blood and tumor samples.

CDR1 and CDR2 (germline): DFQATT, SNEGSKA (reference sequence). The CDR3 is 11 amino acids. There were no patients who had received any treatment before thyroid surgery. In the original analysis: Differences in CDR3 between clinicopathological groups were drawn on to build a classifier intended to discriminate distant-metastatic papillary thyroid cancer patients. TCRdb re-analyzed the PCR reads through MiXCR. The V and J calls reflect TCRdb's pipeline rather than the authors' work. Among tens of thousands of clones listed, around 12% were seen once. V usage is TRBV20-1 and J usage is TRBJ2-5; weak D call: TRBD2 (5 bases). What was sequenced was tumor tissue. This TCR came from a female donor with papillary thyroid cancer or a benign thyroid nodule (not recorded which). Some clones in this sample may be carry-over from other donors' samples. The chain's CDR3 is CSVEDEETQYF. The CDR3 DNA follows: TGCAGTGTGGAGGATGAAGAGACACAGTACTTC.